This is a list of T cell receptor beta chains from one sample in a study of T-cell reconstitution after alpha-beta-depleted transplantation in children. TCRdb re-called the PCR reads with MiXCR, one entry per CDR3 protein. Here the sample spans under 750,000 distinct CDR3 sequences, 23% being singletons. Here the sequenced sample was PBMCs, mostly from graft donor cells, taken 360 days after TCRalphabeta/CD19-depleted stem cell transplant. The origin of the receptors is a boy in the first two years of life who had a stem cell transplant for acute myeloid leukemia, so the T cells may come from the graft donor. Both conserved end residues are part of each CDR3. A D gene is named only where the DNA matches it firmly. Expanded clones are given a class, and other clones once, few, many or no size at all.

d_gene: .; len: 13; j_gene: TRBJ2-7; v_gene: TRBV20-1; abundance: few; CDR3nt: TGCAGTGCTAGAGGGCAGGACGCCTACGAGCAGTACTTC; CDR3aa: CSARGQDAYEQYF
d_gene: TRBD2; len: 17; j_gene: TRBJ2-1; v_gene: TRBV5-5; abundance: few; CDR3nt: TGTGCCAGCAGGCCTAGCGGGGGCCTTTCCGAATACAATGAGCAGTTCTTC; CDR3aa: CASRPSGGLSEYNEQFF
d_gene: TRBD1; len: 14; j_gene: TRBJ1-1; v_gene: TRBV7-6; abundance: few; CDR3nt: TGTGCCAGCAGCATGACAGGGGCTAACACTGAAGCTTTCTTT; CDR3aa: CASSMTGANTEAFF
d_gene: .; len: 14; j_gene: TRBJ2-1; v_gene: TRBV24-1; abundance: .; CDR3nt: TGTGCCACCAGTGATTTACGGCTCAGGGATGAGCAGTTCTTC; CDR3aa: CATSDLRLRDEQFF
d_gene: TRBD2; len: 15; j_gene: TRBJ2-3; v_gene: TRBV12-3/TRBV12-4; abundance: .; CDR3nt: TGTGCCAGCAGCGTACTAGCGGGGGTGGTAGATACGCAGTATTTT; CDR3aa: CASSVLAGVVDTQYF
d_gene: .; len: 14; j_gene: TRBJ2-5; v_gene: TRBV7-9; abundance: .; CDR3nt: TGTGCCAGCAGCTCAAACTCCCGCGGAGAGACCCAGTACTTC; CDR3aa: CASSSNSRGETQYF
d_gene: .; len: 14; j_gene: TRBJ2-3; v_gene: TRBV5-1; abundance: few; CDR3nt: TGCGCCAGCAGCTTGGGGGGCGATAAATATACGCAGTATTTT; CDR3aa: CASSLGGDKYTQYF
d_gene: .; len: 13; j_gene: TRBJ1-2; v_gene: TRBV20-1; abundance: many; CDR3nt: TGCAGTGCGGCAAGGGTTTGGCCCCACGGCTACACCTTC; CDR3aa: CSAARVWPHGYTF
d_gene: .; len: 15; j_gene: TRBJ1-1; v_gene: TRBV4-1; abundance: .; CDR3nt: TGCGCCAGCAGCCTCGGAGAGGCAGGGCACACTGAAGCTTTCTTT; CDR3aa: CASSLGEAGHTEAFF
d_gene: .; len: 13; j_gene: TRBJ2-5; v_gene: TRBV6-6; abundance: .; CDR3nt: TGTGCCAGCAGCAACGGGGGTGGAGAGACCCAGTACTTC; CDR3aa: CASSNGGGETQYF
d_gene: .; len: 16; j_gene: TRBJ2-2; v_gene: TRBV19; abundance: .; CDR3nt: TGTGCCAGTAACCCAGCCGGGGGGCCTGGCACCGGGGAGCTGTTTTTT; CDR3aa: CASNPAGGPGTGELFF
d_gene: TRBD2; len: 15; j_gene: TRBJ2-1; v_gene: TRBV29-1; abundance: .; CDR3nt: TGCAGCGTTGAAGAGTGGCGGGGGGGCGGAAATGAGCAGTTCTTC; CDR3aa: CSVEEWRGGGNEQFF
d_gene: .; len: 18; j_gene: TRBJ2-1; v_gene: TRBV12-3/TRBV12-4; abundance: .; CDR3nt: TGTGCCAGCGGAGCCTCGAGGAGCTCCGAATTATCTACGAATGAGCAGTTCTTC; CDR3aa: CASGASRSSELSTNEQFF
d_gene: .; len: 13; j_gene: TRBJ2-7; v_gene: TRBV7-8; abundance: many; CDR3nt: TGTGCCAGCAGCTTAGTTGGTTCGGACGAGCAGTACTTC; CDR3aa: CASSLVGSDEQYF
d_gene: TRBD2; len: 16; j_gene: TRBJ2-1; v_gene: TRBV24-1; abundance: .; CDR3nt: TGTGCCACCAGTGACCCGAGCGGGGGTGCCGGCAATGAGCAGTTCTTC; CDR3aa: CATSDPSGGAGNEQFF
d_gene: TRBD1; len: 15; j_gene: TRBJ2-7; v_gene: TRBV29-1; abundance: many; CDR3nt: TGCAGCGTTGAAAATCATGACAGGGTCCCTTACGAGCAGTACTTC; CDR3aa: CSVENHDRVPYEQYF
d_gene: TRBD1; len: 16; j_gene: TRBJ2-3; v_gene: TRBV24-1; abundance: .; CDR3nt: TGTGCCACCAGTGATTTCGGCAGGGGGCTGGCAGATACGCAGTATTTT; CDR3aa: CATSDFGRGLADTQYF
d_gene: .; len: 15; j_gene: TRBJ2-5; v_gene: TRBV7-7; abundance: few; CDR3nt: TGTGCCAGCAGCTTAGGTGGAGGGCAGGTGCGGACCCAGTACTTC; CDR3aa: CASSLGGGQVRTQYF
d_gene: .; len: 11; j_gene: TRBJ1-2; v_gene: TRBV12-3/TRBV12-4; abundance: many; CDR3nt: TGTGCCAGCAGTTTCCGCAGAAACTACACCTTC; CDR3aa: CASSFRRNYTF
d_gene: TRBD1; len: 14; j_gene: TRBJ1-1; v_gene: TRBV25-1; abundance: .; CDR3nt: TGTGCCAGCAGTGCGCCACAGGGGGCGCGGGGGGCTTTCTTT; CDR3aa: CASSAPQGARGAFF
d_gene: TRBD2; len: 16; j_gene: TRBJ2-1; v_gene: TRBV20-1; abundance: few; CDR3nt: TGCAGTTTCCACCGTGCAGGCGGGGGGGGCTACAATGAGCAGTTCTTC; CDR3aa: CSFHRAGGGGYNEQFF
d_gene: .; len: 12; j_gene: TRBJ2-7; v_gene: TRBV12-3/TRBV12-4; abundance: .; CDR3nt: TGTGCCAGTGCCGGGACCCCCTACGAGCAGTACTTC; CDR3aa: CASAGTPYEQYF
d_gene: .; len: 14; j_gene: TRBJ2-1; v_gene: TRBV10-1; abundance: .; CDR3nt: TGCGCCAGCCAGCCTTCAGGGGAATTCAATGAGCAGTTCTTC; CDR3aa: CASQPSGEFNEQFF
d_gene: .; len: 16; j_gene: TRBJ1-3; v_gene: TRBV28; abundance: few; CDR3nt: TGTGCCAGCAGTTTCCTTAACAGGGTAACTGGAAACACCATATATTTT; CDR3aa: CASSFLNRVTGNTIYF
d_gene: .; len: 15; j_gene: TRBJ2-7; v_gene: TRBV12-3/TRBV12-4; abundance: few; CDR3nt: TGTGCCAGCAGTCCCCAATGGGGAGGGGGCTACGAGCAGTACTTC; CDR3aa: CASSPQWGGGYEQYF
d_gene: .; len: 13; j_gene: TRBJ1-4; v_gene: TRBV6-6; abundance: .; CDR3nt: TGTGCCAGCAGCGAGAAAAGAAGTGAAAAACTGTTTTTT; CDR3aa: CASSEKRSEKLFF
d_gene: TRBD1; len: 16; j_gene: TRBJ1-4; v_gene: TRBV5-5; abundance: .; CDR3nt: TGTGCCAGCAGCTTGATCGTTACAGGGGGCGACGAAAAACTGTTTTTT; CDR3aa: CASSLIVTGGDEKLFF
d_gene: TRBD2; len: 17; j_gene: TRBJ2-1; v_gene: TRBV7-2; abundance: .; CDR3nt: TGTGCCAGCAGCTTGAGGGGGCTAGCGGGGAGATACAATGAGCAGTTCTTC; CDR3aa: CASSLRGLAGRYNEQFF
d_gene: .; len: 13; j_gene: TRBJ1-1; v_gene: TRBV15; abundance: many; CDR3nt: TGTGCCACCAGCAGCACAGGGAACACTGAAGCTTTCTTT; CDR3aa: CATSSTGNTEAFF
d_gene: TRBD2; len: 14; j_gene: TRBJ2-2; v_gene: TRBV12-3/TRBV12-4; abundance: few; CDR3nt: TGTGCCACCGCGACTAGCTGGTTCTCCGGGGAGCTGTTTTTT; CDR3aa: CATATSWFSGELFF
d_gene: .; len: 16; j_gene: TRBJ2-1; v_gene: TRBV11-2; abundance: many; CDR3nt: TGTGCCAGCAGCCAACACCCGGGGGCAGTTCGCAATGAGCAGTTCTTC; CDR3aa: CASSQHPGAVRNEQFF
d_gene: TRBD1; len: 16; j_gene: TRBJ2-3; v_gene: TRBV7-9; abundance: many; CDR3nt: TGTGCCAGCAGCTTAGTTACAGGGGGCAACACAGATACGCAGTATTTT; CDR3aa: CASSLVTGGNTDTQYF
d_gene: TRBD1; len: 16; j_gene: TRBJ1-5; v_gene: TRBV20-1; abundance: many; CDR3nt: TGCAGTGCTTCAAACCGGGACAGGGGTGGTACTCAGCCCCAGCATTTT; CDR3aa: CSASNRDRGGTQPQHF
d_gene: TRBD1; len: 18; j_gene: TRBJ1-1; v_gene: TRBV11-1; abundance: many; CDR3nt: TGTGCCAGCAGCTTATTCGAAAGACAGGGAGGACCCAACACTGAAGCTTTCTTT; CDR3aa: CASSLFERQGGPNTEAFF
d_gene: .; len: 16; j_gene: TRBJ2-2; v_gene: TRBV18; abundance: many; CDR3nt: TGTGCCAGCTCACCAATACAGGCGTCGAACACCGGGGAGCTGTTTTTT; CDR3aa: CASSPIQASNTGELFF
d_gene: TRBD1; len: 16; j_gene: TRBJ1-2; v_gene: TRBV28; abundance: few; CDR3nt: TGTGCCAGCAGCTCGGACAGGACGTATAGGGGCTATGGCTACACCTTC; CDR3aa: CASSSDRTYRGYGYTF
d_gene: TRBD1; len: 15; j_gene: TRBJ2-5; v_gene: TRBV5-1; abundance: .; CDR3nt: TGCGCCAGCAGTTCTTCTGACAGGGGGCAGGAGACCCAGTACTTC; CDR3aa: CASSSSDRGQETQYF
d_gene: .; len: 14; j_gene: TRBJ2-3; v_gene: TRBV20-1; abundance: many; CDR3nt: TGCAGTGCTAGACCCGGACCTAACACAGATACGCAGTATTTT; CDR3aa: CSARPGPNTDTQYF
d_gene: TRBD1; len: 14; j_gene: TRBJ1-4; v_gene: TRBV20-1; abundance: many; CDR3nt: TGCAGTGCTAGAGGGCACCGGGACAGCGGAAAACTGTTTTTT; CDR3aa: CSARGHRDSGKLFF
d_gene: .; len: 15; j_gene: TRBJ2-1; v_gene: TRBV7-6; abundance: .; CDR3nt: TGTGCCAGCAGCTTAGACGCCGGGACCTCGAATGAGCAGTTCTTC; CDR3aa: CASSLDAGTSNEQFF
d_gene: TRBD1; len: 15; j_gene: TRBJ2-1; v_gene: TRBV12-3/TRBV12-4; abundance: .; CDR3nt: TGTGCCAGCAGACTTACAGGGGGTATATACAATGAGCAGTTCTTC; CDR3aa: CASRLTGGIYNEQFF
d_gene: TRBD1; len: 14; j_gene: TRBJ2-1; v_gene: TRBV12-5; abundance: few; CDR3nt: TGTGCTAGTGGATCCGGGACAGGCTACAATGAGCAGTTCTTC; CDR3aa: CASGSGTGYNEQFF
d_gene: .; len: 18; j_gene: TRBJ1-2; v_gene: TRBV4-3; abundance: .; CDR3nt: TGCGCCAGCAGCCAAGACGTCGGGGGCGTGCTGAGCGACTATGGCTACACCTTC; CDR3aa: CASSQDVGGVLSDYGYTF
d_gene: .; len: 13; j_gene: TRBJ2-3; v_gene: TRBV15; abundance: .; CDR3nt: TGTGCCACCAGCGGTTCAACGGGGGATACGCAGTATTTT; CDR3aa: CATSGSTGDTQYF
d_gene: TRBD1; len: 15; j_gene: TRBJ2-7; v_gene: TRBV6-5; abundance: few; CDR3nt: TGTGCCAGCAGTTACTCGCGACAGGGGTCCTACGAGCAGTACTTC; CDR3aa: CASSYSRQGSYEQYF
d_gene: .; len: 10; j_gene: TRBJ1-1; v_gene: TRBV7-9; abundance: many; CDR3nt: TGTGCCAGCGGGGACACTGAAGCTTTCTTT; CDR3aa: CASGDTEAFF
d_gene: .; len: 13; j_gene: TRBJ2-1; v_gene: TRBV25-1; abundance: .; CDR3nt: TGTGCCAGCAGTCAATTTGGAGCGTATGAGCAGTTCTTC; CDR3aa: CASSQFGAYEQFF
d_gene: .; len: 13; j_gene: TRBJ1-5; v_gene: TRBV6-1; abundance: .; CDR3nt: TGTGCCAGCGCACAGGTGCCAGATCAGCCCCAGCATTTT; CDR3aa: CASAQVPDQPQHF
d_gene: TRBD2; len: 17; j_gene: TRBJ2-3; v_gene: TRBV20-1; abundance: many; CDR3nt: TGCAGTGCTAGAAACCCCTTTAGCGGGGGCCACACAGATACGCAGTATTTT; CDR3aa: CSARNPFSGGHTDTQYF
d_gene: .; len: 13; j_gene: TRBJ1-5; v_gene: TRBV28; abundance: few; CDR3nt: TGTGCCAGCAGTTTTAGGGGGGATCAGCCCCAGCATTTT; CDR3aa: CASSFRGDQPQHF
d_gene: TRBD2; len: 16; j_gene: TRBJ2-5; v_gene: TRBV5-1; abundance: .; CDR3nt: TGCGCCAGCAGCTTCGGACTAGCGGAGTTTCAAGAGACCCAGTACTTC; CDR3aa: CASSFGLAEFQETQYF
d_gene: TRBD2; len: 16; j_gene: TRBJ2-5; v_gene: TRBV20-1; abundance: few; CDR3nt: TGCAGTGCTAGAGATCATCAGCGGGGGGTCGGTGAGACCCAGTACTTC; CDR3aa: CSARDHQRGVGETQYF
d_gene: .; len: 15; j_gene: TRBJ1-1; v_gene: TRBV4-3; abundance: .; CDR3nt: TGCGCCAGCAGCCAAGATGTGGGGGTGAACACTGAAGCTTTCTTT; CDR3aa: CASSQDVGVNTEAFF
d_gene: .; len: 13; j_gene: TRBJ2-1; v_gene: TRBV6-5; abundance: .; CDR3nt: TGTGCCAGCAGTTACGCTACTACCAATGAGCAGTTCTTC; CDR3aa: CASSYATTNEQFF
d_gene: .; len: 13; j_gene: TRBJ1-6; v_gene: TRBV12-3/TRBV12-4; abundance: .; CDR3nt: TGTGCCAGCAGTTTCTCGACGGGCTCACCCCTCCACTTT; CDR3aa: CASSFSTGSPLHF
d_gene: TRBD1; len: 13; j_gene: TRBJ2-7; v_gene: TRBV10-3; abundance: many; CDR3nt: TGTGCCATGGCCGGGACAGCAGGCCACGAGCAGTACTTC; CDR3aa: CAMAGTAGHEQYF
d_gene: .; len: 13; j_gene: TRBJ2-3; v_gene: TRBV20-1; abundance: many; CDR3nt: TGCAGTGTCAATCTATATAGCACAGATACGCAGTATTTT; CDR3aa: CSVNLYSTDTQYF
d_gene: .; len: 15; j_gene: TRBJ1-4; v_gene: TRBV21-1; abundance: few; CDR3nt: TGTGCCAGCAGCAAACGGGTGGTTACGAATGAAAAACTGTTTTTT; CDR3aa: CASSKRVVTNEKLFF
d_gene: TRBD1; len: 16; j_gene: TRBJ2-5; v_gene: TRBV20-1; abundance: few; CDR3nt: TGCAGTGTCCGTCTCCGGGACAGGGGGAGGCAAGAGACCCAGTACTTC; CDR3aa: CSVRLRDRGRQETQYF